This T cell receptor (beta chain) was profiled in a study of Graves' ophthalmopathy and Graves' hyperthyroidism. This CDR3 has 15 amino acids. In germline, CDR1 is MNHNS, CDR2 SASEGT. V was clipped by 2 bases and J by 10 bases; unmatched bases: 7. The TCR beta CDR3 regions underwent amplification from RNA transcripts. An opening RT-PCR round employed HTBI primers and preceded a second-round multiplex PCR. TCRdb re-called the multiplex PCR reads through MiXCR, storing one row per CDR3 protein. The sample holds roughly 410,000 distinct CDR3 sequences, approximately 15% seen once. This clonotype was picked up many times.

The sample taken for sequencing was peripheral blood. The chain recombines TRBV6-1 with TRBJ1-6; 8 positions agree with TRBD1. The TCR originated in a woman younger than 35 with stable Graves' hyperthyroidism. CDR3: CASSEKLGQVSPLHF. Written as DNA, the CDR3 is TGTGCCAGCAGTGAAAAACTGGGACAGGTCTCACCCCTCCACTTT.